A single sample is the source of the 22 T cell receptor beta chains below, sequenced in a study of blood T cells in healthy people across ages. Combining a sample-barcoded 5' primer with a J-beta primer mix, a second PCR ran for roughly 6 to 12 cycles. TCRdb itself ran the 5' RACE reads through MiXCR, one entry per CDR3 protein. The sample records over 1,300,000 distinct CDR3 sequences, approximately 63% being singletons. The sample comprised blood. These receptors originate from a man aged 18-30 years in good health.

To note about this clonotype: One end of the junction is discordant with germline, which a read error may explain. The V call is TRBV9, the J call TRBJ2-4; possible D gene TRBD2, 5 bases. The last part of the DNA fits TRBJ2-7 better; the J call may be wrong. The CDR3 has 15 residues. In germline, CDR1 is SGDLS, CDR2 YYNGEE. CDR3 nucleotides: TGTGCCAGCAGTGTAGGTTTCGGGAAGTCCTACGAGCAGTACTTC. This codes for CASSVGFGKSYEQYF.

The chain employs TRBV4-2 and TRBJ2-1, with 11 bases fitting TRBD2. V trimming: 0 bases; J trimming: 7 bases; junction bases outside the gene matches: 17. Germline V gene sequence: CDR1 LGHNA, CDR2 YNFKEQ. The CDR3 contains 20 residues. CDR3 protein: CASSQEPTGTSGPSANEQFF. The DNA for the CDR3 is TGTGCCAGCAGCCAAGAGCCCACCGGGACTAGCGGACCAAGCGCAAATGAGCAGTTCTTC.

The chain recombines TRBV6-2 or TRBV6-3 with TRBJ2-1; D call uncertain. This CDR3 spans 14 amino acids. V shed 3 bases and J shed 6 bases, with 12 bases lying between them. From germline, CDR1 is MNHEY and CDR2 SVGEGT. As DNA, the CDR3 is TGTGCCAGCAGTTATAAAGGGTCTGGCAATGAGCAGTTCTTC. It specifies CASSYKGSGNEQFF.

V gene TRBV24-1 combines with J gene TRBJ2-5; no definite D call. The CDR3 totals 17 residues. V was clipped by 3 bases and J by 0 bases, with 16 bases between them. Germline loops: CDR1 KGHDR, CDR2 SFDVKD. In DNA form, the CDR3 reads TGTGCCACCAGTGATCCTCAAACCGGACCGTACCAAGAGACCCAGTACTTC. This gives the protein CATSDPQTGPYQETQYF.

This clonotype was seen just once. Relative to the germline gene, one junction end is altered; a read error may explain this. CDR3 in amino acids: CTSSTTDRYGYTF. The CDR3 DNA reads TGTACCAGCTCAACAACCGACAGATATGGCTACACCTTC. The rearrangement uses TRBV18 and TRBJ1-2; TRBD1 might be the D (5 bases). The CDR3 is 13 residues long. Germline CDR1 is KGHSH and CDR2 is LQKENI.

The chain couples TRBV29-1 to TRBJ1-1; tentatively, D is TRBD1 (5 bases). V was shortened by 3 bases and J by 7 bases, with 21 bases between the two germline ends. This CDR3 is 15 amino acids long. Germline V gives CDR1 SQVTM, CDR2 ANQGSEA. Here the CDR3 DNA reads TGCAGCGTTGAGGATATGGGCAGGGAAGGGCATGAAGCTTTCTTT. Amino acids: CSVEDMGREGHEAFF.

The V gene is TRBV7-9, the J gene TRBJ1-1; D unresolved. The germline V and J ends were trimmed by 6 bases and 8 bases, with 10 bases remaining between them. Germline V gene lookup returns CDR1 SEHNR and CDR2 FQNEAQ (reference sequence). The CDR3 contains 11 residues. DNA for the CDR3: TGTGCCAGCAGTAACCAACGAGAAGCTTTCTTT. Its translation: CASSNQREAFF.

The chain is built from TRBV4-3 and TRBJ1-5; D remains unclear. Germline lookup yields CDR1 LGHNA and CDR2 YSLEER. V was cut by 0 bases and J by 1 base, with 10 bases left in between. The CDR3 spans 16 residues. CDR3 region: CASSQDRSTSNQPQHF. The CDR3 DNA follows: TGCGCCAGCAGCCAAGATCGGAGTACCAGCAATCAGCCCCAGCATTTT.

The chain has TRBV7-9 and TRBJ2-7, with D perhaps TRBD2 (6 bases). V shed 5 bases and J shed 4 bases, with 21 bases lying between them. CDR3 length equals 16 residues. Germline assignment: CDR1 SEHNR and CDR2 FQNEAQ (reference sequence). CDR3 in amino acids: CASSPAPTSSLYEQYF. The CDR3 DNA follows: TGTGCCAGCAGCCCAGCCCCGACTAGTTCTCTTTACGAGCAGTACTTC.

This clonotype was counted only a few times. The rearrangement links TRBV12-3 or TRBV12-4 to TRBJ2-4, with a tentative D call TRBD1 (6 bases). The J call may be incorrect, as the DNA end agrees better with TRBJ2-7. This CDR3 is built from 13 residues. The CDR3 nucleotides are TGTGCCAGCAGTTTCCAACAGGGCTACGAGCAGTACTTC. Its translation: CASSFQQGYEQYF.

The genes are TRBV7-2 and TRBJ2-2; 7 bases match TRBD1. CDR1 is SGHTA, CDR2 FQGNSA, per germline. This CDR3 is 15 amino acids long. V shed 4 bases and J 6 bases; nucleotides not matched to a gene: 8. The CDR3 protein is CASSWQGESAGELFF. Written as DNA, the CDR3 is TGTGCCAGCAGCTGGCAGGGGGAGTCCGCCGGGGAGCTGTTTTTT.

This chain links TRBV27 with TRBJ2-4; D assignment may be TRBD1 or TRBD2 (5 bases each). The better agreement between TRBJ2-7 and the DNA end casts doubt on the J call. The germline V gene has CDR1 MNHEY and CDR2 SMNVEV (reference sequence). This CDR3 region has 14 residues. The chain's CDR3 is CASSLGPFGHEQYF. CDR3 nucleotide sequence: TGTGCCAGCAGCTTGGGACCCTTTGGGCACGAGCAGTACTTC.

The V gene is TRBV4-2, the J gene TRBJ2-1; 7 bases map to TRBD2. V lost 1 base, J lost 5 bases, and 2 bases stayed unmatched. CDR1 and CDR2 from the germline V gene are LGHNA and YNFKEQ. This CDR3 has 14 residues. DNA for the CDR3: TGTGCCAGCAGCCAAGGGGACTACCACAATGAGCAGTTCTTC. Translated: CASSQGDYHNEQFF.

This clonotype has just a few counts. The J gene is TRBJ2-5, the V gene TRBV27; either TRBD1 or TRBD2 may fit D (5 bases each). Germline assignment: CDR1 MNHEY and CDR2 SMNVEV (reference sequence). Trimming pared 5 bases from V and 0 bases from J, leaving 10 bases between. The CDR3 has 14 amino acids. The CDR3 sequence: CASSRDGNQETQYF. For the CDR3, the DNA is TGTGCCAGCAGTCGGGACGGGAACCAAGAGACCCAGTACTTC.

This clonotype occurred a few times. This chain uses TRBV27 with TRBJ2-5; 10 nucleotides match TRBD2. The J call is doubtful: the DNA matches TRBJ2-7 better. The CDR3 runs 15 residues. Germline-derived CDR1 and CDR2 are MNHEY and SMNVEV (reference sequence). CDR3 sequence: CASRRTSGVLNEQYF. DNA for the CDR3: TGTGCCAGCAGAAGAACTAGCGGGGTTTTGAACGAGCAGTACTTC.

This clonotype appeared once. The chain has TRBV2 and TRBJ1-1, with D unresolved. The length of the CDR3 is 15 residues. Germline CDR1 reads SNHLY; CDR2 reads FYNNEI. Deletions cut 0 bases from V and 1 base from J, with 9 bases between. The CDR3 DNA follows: TGTGCCAGCAGTGAAGCAAAGGTCCCGAACACTGAAGCTTTCTTT. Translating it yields CASSEAKVPNTEAFF.

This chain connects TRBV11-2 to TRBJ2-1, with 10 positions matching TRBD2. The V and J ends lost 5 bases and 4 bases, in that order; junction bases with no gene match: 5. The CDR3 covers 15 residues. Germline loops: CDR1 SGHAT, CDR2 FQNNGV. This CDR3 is CASSTASGGYNEQFF. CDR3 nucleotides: TGTGCCAGCAGCACTGCTAGCGGGGGTTACAATGAGCAGTTCTTC.

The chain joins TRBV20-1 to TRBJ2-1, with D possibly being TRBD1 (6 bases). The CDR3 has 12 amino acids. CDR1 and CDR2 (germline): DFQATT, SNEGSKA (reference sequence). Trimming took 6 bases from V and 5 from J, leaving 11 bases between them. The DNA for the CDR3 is TGCAGTGCCGAAAGGACAGACAATGAGCAGTTCTTC. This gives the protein CSAERTDNEQFF.

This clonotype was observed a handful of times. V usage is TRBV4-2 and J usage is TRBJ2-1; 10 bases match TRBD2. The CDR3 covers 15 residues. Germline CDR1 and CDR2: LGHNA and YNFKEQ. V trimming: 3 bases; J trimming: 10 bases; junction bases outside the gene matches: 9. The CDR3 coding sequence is TGTGCCAGCAGCCACCAAGCGGGGGGGAGGTTGGAGCAGTTCTTC. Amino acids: CASSHQAGGRLEQFF.

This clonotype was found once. The CDR3 sequence is CASSQVAGIGYTF. Here the CDR3 DNA reads TGTGCCAGCAGCCAAGTAGCAGGGATCGGCTACACCTTC. The V and J genes are TRBV14 and TRBJ1-2, with a weak D call TRBD1 (5 bases). The germline gives CDR1 SGHDN, CDR2 FVKESK. V was cut by 1 base and J by 8 bases, with 11 bases left in between. The CDR3 has 13 amino acids.

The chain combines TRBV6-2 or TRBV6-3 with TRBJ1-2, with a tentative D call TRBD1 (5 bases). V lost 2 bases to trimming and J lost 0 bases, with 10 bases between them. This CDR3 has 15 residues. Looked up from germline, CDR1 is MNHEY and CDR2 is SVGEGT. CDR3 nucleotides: TGTGCCAGCAGTTACGAAGGGGTTCCTAACTATGGCTACACCTTC. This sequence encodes CASSYEGVPNYGYTF.

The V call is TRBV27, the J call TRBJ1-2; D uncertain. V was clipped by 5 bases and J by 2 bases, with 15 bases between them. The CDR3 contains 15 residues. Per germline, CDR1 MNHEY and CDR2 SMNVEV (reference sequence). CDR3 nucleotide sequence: TGTGCCAGCAGTCCCCTCCGGCAACCCAACTATGGCTACACCTTC. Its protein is CASSPLRQPNYGYTF.